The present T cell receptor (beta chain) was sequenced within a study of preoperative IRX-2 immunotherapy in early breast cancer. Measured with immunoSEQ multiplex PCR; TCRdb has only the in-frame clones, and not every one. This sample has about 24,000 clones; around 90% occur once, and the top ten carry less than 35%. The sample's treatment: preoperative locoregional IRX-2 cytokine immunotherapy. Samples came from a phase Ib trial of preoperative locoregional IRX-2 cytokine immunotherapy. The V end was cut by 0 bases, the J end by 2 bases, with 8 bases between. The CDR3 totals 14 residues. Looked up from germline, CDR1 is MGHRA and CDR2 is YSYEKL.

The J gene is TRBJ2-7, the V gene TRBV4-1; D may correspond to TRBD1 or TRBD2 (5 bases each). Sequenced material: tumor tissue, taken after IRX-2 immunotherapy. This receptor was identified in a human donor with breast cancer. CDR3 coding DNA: TGCGCCAGCAGCCAAGATGAGGGACCCTACGAGCAGTACTTC. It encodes CASSQDEGPYEQYF.